The 7 T cell receptor beta chains in this list originate from one sample, sequenced in a study of radiation and T cells in renal cell carcinoma. Method: immunoSEQ multiplex PCR; TCRdb's copy keeps in-frame clones and lacks some. The sample has fewer than 80,000 clones, less than 85% seen once. Time point meaning: blood 4 weeks post-SBRT, at nephrectomy. The treatment was: 15 Gy SBRT to primary tumor, nephrectomy 4 weeks later. Sequenced material: blood, taken from a patient whose treatment included radiotherapy and nephrectomy. The source is a woman aged 55-69 years with renal cell carcinoma.

This sequence joins TRBV9 and TRBJ1-2; no definite D call. CDR1 SGDLS and CDR2 YYNGEE come from the germline V gene. V was clipped by 4 bases and J by 4 bases, with 20 bases between them. The CDR3 length is 16 residues. CDR3 in DNA: TGTGCCAGCAGCCCGGGCCGCGGAACCTATAGCTATGGCTACACCTTC. Translated, it gives CASSPGRGTYSYGYTF.

This chain connects TRBV5-6 to TRBJ1-2; D remains ambiguous. Per the germline V gene, CDR1 is SGHDT and CDR2 is YYEEEE. This CDR3 contains 12 residues. Trimming shortened V by 6 bases and J by 5 bases, and 11 bases separated the two germline ends. The CDR3 protein is CASTWEGYGYTF. The CDR3 DNA reads as TGTGCCAGCACCTGGGAGGGTTATGGCTACACCTTC.

This chain links TRBV10-2 with TRBJ2-5; 9 nucleotides agree with TRBD1. Germline CDR1 is WSHSY and CDR2 is SAAADI. The CDR3 is made up of 14 amino acids. V trimming: 11 bases; J trimming: 5 bases; junction bases outside the gene matches: 12. Here the CDR3 reads CASAWDRERETQYF. CDR3 nucleotide sequence: TGCGCCTCAGCCTGGGACAGGGAGAGGGAGACCCAGTACTTC.

The rearrangement links TRBV4-1 to TRBJ2-7, with D perhaps TRBD1 (5 bases). This CDR3 spans 14 amino acids. The germline V and J ends were trimmed by 0 bases and 4 bases, with 10 bases remaining between them. Germline V gives CDR1 MGHRA, CDR2 YSYEKL. CDR3 in DNA: TGCGCCAGCAGCCAAGATTGGGGCCAGTACGAGCAGTACTTC. Translated: CASSQDWGQYEQYF.

This clone occurred a few times. The rearrangement joins TRBV4-1 to TRBJ1-2; TRBD1 agrees at 7 bases. This CDR3 comprises 15 residues. The germline CDR1 and CDR2 sequences are MGHRA and YSYEKL. V lost 0 bases and J lost 3; bases outside the gene matches: 4. The CDR3 coding sequence is TGCGCCAGCAGCCAAGATTATCAGGGGGACTATGGCTACACCTTC. It is translated as CASSQDYQGDYGYTF.

CDR3 region: CASLPISGGKLFF. DNA of the CDR3: TGTGCCAGCTTGCCCATATCGGGAGGAAAACTGTTTTTT. The rearrangement joins TRBV2 to TRBJ1-4, with D hard to call. The ends were cut back, 8 bases at V and 10 bases at J, with 17 bases in the middle. This CDR3 has 13 amino acids. Germline V lookup: CDR1 SNHLY, CDR2 FYNNEI.

This sequence joins TRBV7-2 and TRBJ2-5, with D possibly matching TRBD2 (5 bases). Germline V gene sequence: CDR1 SGHTA, CDR2 FQGNSA. The CDR3 contains 15 residues. Trimming cost V 5 bases and J 0 bases, with 13 bases left between them. The CDR3 sequence is CASSPAMDYQETQYF. CDR3 nucleotide sequence: TGTGCCAGCAGCCCCGCCATGGACTACCAAGAGACCCAGTACTTC.